The 8 T cell receptor beta chains presented below share a single source sample, sequenced in a study of shared T cell receptors in the human thymus. Clones were read by immunoSEQ multiplex PCR, and TCRdb kept only the in-frame ones, dropping some. The table has about 660,000 clones, approximately 90% seen once. Separately, the same data were catalogued under a study of human thymus T cells.

Sample: thymocytes. The receptors originated from a boy under two years old with a congenital heart defect.

The J gene is TRBJ2-7, the V gene TRBV11-1, with 11 bases lining up with TRBD2. V lost 0 bases and J lost 0; bases outside the gene matches: 4. The CDR3 has 17 amino acids. CDR1 is SGHAT and CDR2 is FQDESV in the germline V gene (reference sequence). In DNA form, the CDR3 reads TGTGCCAGCAGCTTAGCAAGACTAGCGGGGAGCTCCTACGAGCAGTACTTC. Its translation: CASSLARLAGSSYEQYF. Full variable domain (outside the CDR3, taken from reference TRBV11-1 and TRBJ2-7): EAEVAQSPRYKITEKSQAVAFWCDPISGHATLYWYRQILGQGPELLVQFQDESVVDDSQLPKDRFSAERLKGVDSTLKIQPAELGDSAMYLCASSLARLAGSSYEQYFGPGTRLTVT.

The chain employs TRBV7-9 and TRBJ2-7, with 9 positions matching TRBD2. The V gene end was trimmed by 5 bases and the J gene end by 5 bases; junction bases not matched to a gene: 10. The CDR3 contains 15 residues. Germline V lookup: CDR1 SEHNR, CDR2 FQNEAQ (reference sequence). CDR3 residues: CASSLRLSGSHEQYF. CDR3 DNA sequence: TGTGCCAGCAGCCTCCGCCTTAGCGGGAGTCACGAGCAGTACTTC. Full variable domain (outside the CDR3, taken from reference TRBV7-9 and TRBJ2-7): DTGVSQNPRHKITKRGQNVTFRCDPISEHNRLYWYRQTLGQGPEFLTYFQNEAQLEKSRLLSDRFSAERPKGSFSTLEIQRTEQGDSAMYLCASSLRLSGSHEQYFGPGTRLTVT.

The V gene is TRBV4-2, the J gene TRBJ1-4, with 12 nucleotides matching TRBD1. Germline V gene lookup returns CDR1 LGHNA and CDR2 YNFKEQ. V was pared by 1 base and J by 5 bases, with 8 bases of the junction left unmatched. The length of the CDR3 is 18 residues. The CDR3 nucleotides read TGTGCCAGCAGCCAAGTCTGGGACAGGGGGCTTTTCAATGAAAAACTGTTTTTT. Translating gives CASSQVWDRGLFNEKLFF.

This clone has only one observation. This sequence joins TRBV7-9 and TRBJ1-2; TRBD1 matches at 9 bases. The junction had 20 bases not matched to a gene; V was cut back by 5 bases and J by 4 bases. Per the germline V gene, CDR1 is SEHNR and CDR2 is FQNEAQ (reference sequence). The CDR3 contains 19 residues. The CDR3 DNA follows: TGTGCCAGCAGCCGACCCCGGGACAGGGAACCTCTGGGCCTCTATGGCTACACCTTC. Its translation: CASSRPRDREPLGLYGYTF. Together with reference TRBV7-9 and TRBJ1-2, the CDR3 gives the full variable domain: DTGVSQNPRHKITKRGQNVTFRCDPISEHNRLYWYRQTLGQGPEFLTYFQNEAQLEKSRLLSDRFSAERPKGSFSTLEIQRTEQGDSAMYLCASSRPRDREPLGLYGYTFGSGTRLTVV.

The chain joins TRBV11-3 to TRBJ1-1; D uncertain. Per the germline V gene, CDR1 is SGHNT and CDR2 is YENEEA. This CDR3 is 16 amino acids long. The ends were cut back, 5 bases at V and 2 bases at J, with 18 bases in the middle. CDR3 in amino acids: CASSALSESFNTEAFF. CDR3 nucleotide sequence: TGTGCCAGCAGCGCCCTCTCCGAGTCTTTTAACACTGAAGCTTTCTTT. Variable domain in full (rest from reference TRBV11-3 and TRBJ1-1): EAGVVQSPRYKIIEKKQPVAFWCNPISGHNTLYWYLQNLGQGPELLIRYENEEAVDDSQLPKDRFSAERLKGVDSTLKIQPAELGDSAVYLCASSALSESFNTEAFFGQGTRLTVV.

The chain employs TRBV7-9 and TRBJ1-1, with TRBD1 matching 7 bases. Looked up from germline, CDR1 is SEHNR and CDR2 is FQNEAQ (reference sequence). The ends lost 4 bases at V and 1 base at J; junction bases unmatched: 3. This CDR3 spans 14 amino acids. The CDR3 region is CASSWNRGNTEAFF. The CDR3 nucleotides are TGTGCCAGCAGCTGGAACAGGGGGAACACTGAAGCTTTCTTT.

The rearrangement links TRBV7-9 to TRBJ2-7; TRBD1 matches at 9 bases. The ends lost 5 bases at V and 2 bases at J; junction bases unmatched: 13. This CDR3 region has 17 residues. The germline V gene encodes CDR1 SEHNR and CDR2 FQNEAQ (reference sequence). CDR3 amino acids: CASSPRVSGQGAYEQYF. The CDR3 nucleotides read TGTGCCAGCAGCCCCCGGGTGTCGGGACAGGGAGCCTACGAGCAGTACTTC. Based on the CDR3 plus reference TRBV7-9 and TRBJ2-7, the full variable domain is DTGVSQNPRHKITKRGQNVTFRCDPISEHNRLYWYRQTLGQGPEFLTYFQNEAQLEKSRLLSDRFSAERPKGSFSTLEIQRTEQGDSAMYLCASSPRVSGQGAYEQYFGPGTRLTVT.

The chain links TRBV19 to TRBJ1-2; 8 positions agree with TRBD1. V lost 5 bases and J lost 4; bases outside the gene matches: 12. This CDR3 is 16 amino acids long. CDR1 and CDR2 from the germline V gene are LNHDA and SQIVND (reference sequence). The CDR3 loop is CASSLGSTGETYGYTF. CDR3 in DNA: TGTGCCAGTAGTCTAGGTTCGACAGGGGAGACCTATGGCTACACCTTC.